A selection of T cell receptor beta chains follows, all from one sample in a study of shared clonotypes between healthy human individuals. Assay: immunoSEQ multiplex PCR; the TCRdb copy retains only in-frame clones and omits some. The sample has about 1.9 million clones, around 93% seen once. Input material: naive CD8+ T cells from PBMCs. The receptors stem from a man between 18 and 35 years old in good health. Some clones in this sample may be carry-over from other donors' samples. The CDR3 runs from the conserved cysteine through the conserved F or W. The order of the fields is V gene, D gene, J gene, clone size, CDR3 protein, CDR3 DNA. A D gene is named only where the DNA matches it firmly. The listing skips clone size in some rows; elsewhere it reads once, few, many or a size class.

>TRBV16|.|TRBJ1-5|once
CASSQQVTQNQPQHF
TGTGCCAGCAGCCAACAGGTGACACAAAATCAGCCCCAGCATTTT
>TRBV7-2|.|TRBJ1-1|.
CASSLGSGAFTEAFF
TGTGCCAGCAGCTTAGGGTCGGGGGCGTTTACTGAAGCTTTCTTT
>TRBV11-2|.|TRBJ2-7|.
CASSVGTGVEQYF
TGTGCCAGCAGCGTTGGGACGGGGGTCGAGCAGTACTTC
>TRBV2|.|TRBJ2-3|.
CASSDPKGGRAIPDTQYF
TGTGCCAGCAGTGACCCCAAAGGGGGGAGGGCCATCCCAGATACGCAGTATTTT
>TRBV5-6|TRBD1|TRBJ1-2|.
CASSYRTGAYGYTF
TGTGCCAGCAGCTATCGGACAGGGGCTTACGGCTACACCTTC
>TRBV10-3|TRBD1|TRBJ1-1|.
CAISERGTGMVDTEAFF
TGTGCCATCAGTGAGAGGGGGACAGGGATGGTGGACACTGAAGCTTTCTTT
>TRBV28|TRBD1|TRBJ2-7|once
CASHGPDRGYEQYF
TGTGCCAGTCACGGCCCGGACAGGGGCTACGAGCAGTACTTC
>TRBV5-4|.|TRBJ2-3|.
CASSLGYRVADTQYF
TGTGCCAGCAGCTTGGGGTACAGAGTAGCAGATACGCAGTATTTT
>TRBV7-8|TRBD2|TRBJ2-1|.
CASSPRGAGGPPDEQFF
TGTGCCAGCAGCCCGAGGGGGGCGGGAGGGCCGCCGGATGAGCAGTTCTTC
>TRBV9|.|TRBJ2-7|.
CASSPVGRAPSYEQYF
TGTGCCAGCAGCCCGGTGGGAAGGGCCCCGTCCTACGAGCAGTACTTC
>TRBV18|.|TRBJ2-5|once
CASSPERETQYF
TGTGCCAGCTCACCGGAAAGAGAGACCCAGTACTTC
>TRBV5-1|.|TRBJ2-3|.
CASSLSLLGTDTQYF
TGCGCCAGCAGCCTGTCCCTACTAGGCACAGATACGCAGTATTTT
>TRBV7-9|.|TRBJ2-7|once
CASSPSPGHDAYEQYF
TGTGCCAGCAGCCCATCACCGGGACACGACGCCTACGAGCAGTACTTC
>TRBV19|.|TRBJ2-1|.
CASSDSHYYNEQFF
TGTGCCAGTAGTGACAGCCACTACTACAATGAGCAGTTCTTC
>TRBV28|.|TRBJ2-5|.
CASRPGTSVQETQYF
TGTGCCAGCAGACCCGGGACATCTGTTCAAGAGACCCAGTACTTC
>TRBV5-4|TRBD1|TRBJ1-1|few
CASRAGQGMTEAFF
TGTGCCAGCAGGGCGGGACAGGGAATGACTGAAGCTTTCTTT
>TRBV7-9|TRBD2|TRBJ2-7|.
CASSLLAGGVHEQYF
TGTGCCAGCAGCCTACTAGCGGGAGGAGTCCACGAGCAGTACTTC
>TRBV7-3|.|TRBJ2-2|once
CASSLTGRNTGELFF
TGTGCCAGCAGCTTAACGGGACGGAACACCGGGGAGCTGTTTTTT
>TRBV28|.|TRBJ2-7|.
CASSLLPSYEQYF
TGTGCCAGCAGTTTGCTCCCCTCCTACGAGCAGTACTTC
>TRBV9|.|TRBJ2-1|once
CASSVGGEWTYNEQFF
TGTGCCAGCAGCGTAGGGGGGGAGTGGACCTACAATGAGCAGTTCTTC
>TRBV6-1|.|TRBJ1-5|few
CASSNPRSNQPQHF
TGTGCCAGCAGTAACCCAAGGAGCAATCAGCCCCAGCATTTT
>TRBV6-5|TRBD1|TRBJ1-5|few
CASSYSGTGNQPQHF
TGTGCCAGCAGTTACTCCGGGACAGGAAATCAGCCCCAGCATTTT
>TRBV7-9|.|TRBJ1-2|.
CASSLVGDLYGYTF
TGTGCCAGCAGCTTAGTGGGGGACCTCTATGGCTACACCTTC
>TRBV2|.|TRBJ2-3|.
CASSGLHLATDTQYF
TGTGCCAGCAGCGGACTTCATCTCGCCACAGATACGCAGTATTTT
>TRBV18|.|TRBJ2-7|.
CASSETAPYEQYF
TGTGCCAGCTCAGAGACAGCACCCTACGAGCAGTACTTC
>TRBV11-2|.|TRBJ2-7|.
CASSRVSTYEQYF
TGTGCCAGCAGCAGGGTTTCCACCTACGAGCAGTACTTC
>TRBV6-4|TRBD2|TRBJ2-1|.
CASSASSGSPIF
TGTGCCAGCAGTGCGAGTAGCGGGAGCCCAATCTTC
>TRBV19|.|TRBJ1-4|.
CASSKTRRGRTNEKLFF
TGTGCCAGTAGCAAAACCCGACGGGGGCGAACTAATGAAAAACTGTTTTTT
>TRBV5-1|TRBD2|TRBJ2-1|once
CASSLADGTRLAGLAAAYNEQFF
TGCGCCAGCAGCTTGGCCGACGGGACTCGACTAGCGGGACTAGCTGCCGCCTACAATGAGCAGTTCTTC
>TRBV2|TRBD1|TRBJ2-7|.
CASSEGQGSLNEQYF
TGTGCCAGCAGCGAGGGACAGGGTTCGTTAAACGAGCAGTACTTC
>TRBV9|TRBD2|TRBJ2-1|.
CASSVADSGSNEQFF
TGTGCCAGCAGCGTAGCTGATAGCGGGAGCAATGAGCAGTTCTTC